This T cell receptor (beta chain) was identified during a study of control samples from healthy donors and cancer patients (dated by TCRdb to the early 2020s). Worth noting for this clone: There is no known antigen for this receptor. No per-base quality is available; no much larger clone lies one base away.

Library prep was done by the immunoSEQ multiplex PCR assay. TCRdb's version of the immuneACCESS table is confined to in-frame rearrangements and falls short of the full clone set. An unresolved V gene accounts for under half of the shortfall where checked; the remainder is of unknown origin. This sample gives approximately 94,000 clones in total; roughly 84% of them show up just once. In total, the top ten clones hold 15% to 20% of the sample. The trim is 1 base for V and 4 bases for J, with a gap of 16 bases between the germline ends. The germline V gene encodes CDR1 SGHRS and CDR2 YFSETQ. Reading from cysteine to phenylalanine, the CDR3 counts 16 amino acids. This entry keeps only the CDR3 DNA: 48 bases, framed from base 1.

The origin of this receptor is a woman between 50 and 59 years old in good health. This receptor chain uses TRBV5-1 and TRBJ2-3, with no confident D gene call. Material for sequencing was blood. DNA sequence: TGCGCCAGCAGCTTGTCTGGCCGGCGGCAGGCAGATACGCAGTATTTT. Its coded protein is CASSLSGRRQADTQYF.